The 28 T cell receptor beta chains given below trace back to one sample, sequenced in a study of memory CD4+ T cells and cytomegalovirus serostatus. Some clones are missing from TCRdb's copy, which holds only in-frame ones; the method was immunoSEQ multiplex PCR. Here the sample spans approximately 46,000 clones, 75% to 85% being singletons. The sort gate was single viable CD3+CD4+CD8-CD45RO+ cells for memory CD4+ T cells. The sequenced material came from memory CD4+ T cells from blood. These receptors came from an adult in good health and CMV-seronegative.

This clone showed up just a few times. The chain joins TRBV4-2 to TRBJ1-1; D possibly corresponds to TRBD1 (5 bases). CDR3 length equals 15 residues. Germline V gene lookup returns CDR1 LGHNA and CDR2 YNFKEQ. V lost 8 bases to trimming and J lost 5 bases, with 21 bases between them. The DNA for the CDR3 is TGTGCCAGCCGCCCCGAAGACAGCGCCCCTACTGAAGCTTTCTTT. It encodes CASRPEDSAPTEAFF.

Only a few counts were recorded for this clone. The rearrangement joins TRBV7-3 to TRBJ2-3; D not certain. The CDR3 is made up of 12 amino acids. Germline V lookup: CDR1 SGHTA, CDR2 FQGTGA. V was trimmed by 4 bases and J by 3 bases, leaving 5 bases between them. The DNA for the CDR3 is TGTGCCAGCAGCTCTGGAACAGATACGCAGTATTTT. Its protein is CASSSGTDTQYF.

The chain is built from TRBV2 and TRBJ2-5, with D possibly TRBD1 on 5 matching bases. The CDR3 spans 14 residues. Trimming removed 3 bases from V and 3 bases from J, with 11 bases in between. Germline V lookup: CDR1 SNHLY, CDR2 FYNNEI. The DNA for the CDR3 is TGTGCCAGCAGTGATGGCAGGGCGGAAGAGACCCAGTACTTC. Translating it yields CASSDGRAEETQYF. The whole variable domain, remainder taken from reference TRBV2 and TRBJ2-5, is EPEVTQTPSHQVTQMGQEVILRCVPISNHLYFYWYRQILGQKVEFLVSFYNNEISEKSEIFDDQFSVERPDGSNFTLKIRSTKLEDSAMYFCASSDGRAEETQYFGPGTRLLVL.

The chain couples TRBV20-1 to TRBJ1-2; tentative D call: TRBD1 (5 bases). The CDR3 has 11 residues. Germline lookup yields CDR1 DFQATT and CDR2 SNEGSKA (reference sequence). The V end lost 6 bases, the J end lost 10 bases, and 15 bases lay between the germline ends. This CDR3 reads CSARDVGAYTF. In DNA form, the CDR3 reads TGCAGTGCACGGGACGTCGGCGCCTACACCTTC.

This rearrangement joins TRBV6-5 to TRBJ2-7; maybe TRBD2 (5 bases). There are 14 residues in the CDR3. Trimming cost V 10 bases and J 3 bases, with 19 bases left between them. CDR1 and CDR2 from the germline V gene are MNHEY and SVGAGI. In nucleotides, the CDR3 is TGTGCCACCAGACCCCGGGATAATATCTACGAGCAGTACTTC. Translating gives CATRPRDNIYEQYF.

The V and J genes are TRBV5-1 and TRBJ2-5; D remains unclear. This CDR3 has 13 amino acids. Trimming shortened V by 0 bases and J by 4 bases, and 7 bases separated the two germline ends. Germline CDR1 is SGHRS and CDR2 is YFSETQ. The chain's CDR3 is CASSLGQRETQYF. DNA of the CDR3: TGCGCCAGCAGCTTGGGGCAGAGAGAGACCCAGTACTTC.

The V call is TRBV29-1, the J call TRBJ2-3; TRBD2 aligns across 9 bases. V lost 0 bases to trimming and J lost 10 bases; unmatched junction nucleotides: 2. The CDR3 has 12 residues. From germline, CDR1 is SQVTM and CDR2 ANQGSEA. The CDR3 bases are TGCAGCGTTGAAGAGGGGACTAGCCCGCAGTATTTT. Translating it yields CSVEEGTSPQYF.

The chain joins TRBV5-1 to TRBJ2-5, with D possibly matching TRBD2 (6 bases). The CDR3 has 13 amino acids. In germline, CDR1 is SGHRS, CDR2 YFSETQ. Trimming stripped 3 bases from V and 6 bases from J, with 12 bases between. CDR3 DNA sequence: TGCGCCAGCAGCTCAGGAGGGGAGAAGACCCAGTACTTC. Translated, it gives CASSSGGEKTQYF.

The J gene is TRBJ1-3, the V gene TRBV7-9, with 7 bases aligning to TRBD1. The germline V gene has CDR1 SEHNR and CDR2 FQNEAQ (reference sequence). V was clipped by 8 bases and J by 0 bases; unmatched bases: 7. There are 15 residues in the CDR3. CDR3 residues: CASGDRALSGNTIYF. The CDR3 DNA is TGTGCCAGCGGTGACAGGGCCCTCTCTGGAAACACCATATATTTT.

Written as DNA, the CDR3 is TGTGCCTGGATGCTCAACACTTTCTCCTACGAGCAGTACTTC. It translates to CAWMLNTFSYEQYF. The chain combines TRBV30 with TRBJ2-7, with unresolved D. This CDR3 is 14 amino acids long. Germline V gene data show CDR1 as GTSNPN and CDR2 as SVGIG (reference sequence). The V end lost 4 bases, the J end lost 0 bases, and 13 bases lay between the germline ends. The whole variable domain, filled in from reference TRBV30 and TRBJ2-7, reads SQTIHQWPATLVQPVGSPLSLECTVEGTSNPNLYWYRQAAGRGLQLLFYSVGIGQISSEVPQNLSASRPQDRQFILSSKKLLLSDSGFYLCAWMLNTFSYEQYFGPGTRLTVT.

Only a few counts were recorded for this clone. The chain employs TRBV7-2 and TRBJ2-5; 10 positions match TRBD2. This CDR3 has 15 amino acids. In germline, CDR1 is SGHTA, CDR2 FQGNSA. The trim removed 1 base at V and 4 bases at J, leaving 3 bases unmatched. CDR3 loop: CASSLVLAGVETQYF. As DNA, the CDR3 is TGTGCCAGCAGCTTAGTCCTAGCGGGAGTAGAGACCCAGTACTTC.

The chain links TRBV5-6 to TRBJ1-3; D remains unclear. The germline V gene encodes CDR1 SGHDT and CDR2 YYEEEE. V was clipped by 3 bases and J by 2 bases, with 15 bases between them. There are 16 residues in the CDR3. CDR3 in amino acids: CASSWATGETGNTIYF. Here the CDR3 DNA reads TGTGCCAGCAGCTGGGCGACCGGGGAAACTGGAAACACCATATATTTT.

This sequence joins TRBV11-3 and TRBJ1-5; D possibly corresponds to TRBD1 (5 bases). CDR1 is SGHNT and CDR2 is YENEEA in the germline V gene. Trimming cost V 5 bases and J 4 bases, with 12 bases left between them. The length of the CDR3 is 14 residues. The chain's CDR3 is CASSRRGNNQPQHF. The CDR3 coding sequence is TGTGCCAGCAGCCGGAGGGGAAATAATCAGCCCCAGCATTTT.

The V and J genes are TRBV29-1 and TRBJ1-5; TRBD1 matches 7 bases. The CDR3 extends over 13 amino acids. From germline, CDR1 is SQVTM and CDR2 ANQGSEA. Germline trimming cut 5 bases from V and 7 bases from J; bases unmatched to any gene: 8. CDR3 DNA: TGCAGCGTTTGGCAGGGGGTAGGACAGCCCCAGCATTTT. Residues: CSVWQGVGQPQHF.

The chain carries TRBV5-6 and TRBJ2-7; 10 bases map to TRBD2. V shed 5 bases and J 1 base; nucleotides not matched to a gene: 6. Germline V gives CDR1 SGHDT, CDR2 YYEEEE. This CDR3 spans 15 amino acids. Here the CDR3 DNA reads TGTGCCAGCAGTCCGGGACTAGCGCGTTCCTACGAGCAGTACTTC. Amino acid sequence: CASSPGLARSYEQYF.

This rearrangement joins TRBV5-6 to TRBJ2-1; 8 positions match TRBD2. V was clipped by 0 bases and J by 2 bases; unmatched bases: 1. Per the germline V gene, CDR1 is SGHDT and CDR2 is YYEEEE. The CDR3 totals 15 residues. This CDR3 is CASSLGLATYNEQFF. CDR3 coding DNA: TGTGCCAGCAGCTTGGGACTAGCGACCTACAATGAGCAGTTCTTC.

This chain links TRBV5-6 with TRBJ2-7, with D perhaps matching TRBD1 or TRBD2 (5 bases each). This CDR3 contains 15 residues. Between the trimmed V and J ends, which lost 0 bases and 5 bases, there was a span of 15 bases. Per germline, CDR1 SGHDT and CDR2 YYEEEE. The CDR3 DNA reads as TGTGCCAGCAGCTTGGTGGGGGAGCGGTTCGACGAGCAGTACTTC. Residues: CASSLVGERFDEQYF.

Turning to this clone: At one end the junction does not follow the germline gene, possibly because of a read error. The chain carries TRBV6-1 and TRBJ2-5; D is perhaps TRBD2 (6 bases). CDR1 and CDR2 from the germline V gene are MNHNS and SASEGT. The CDR3 has 13 residues. The CDR3, as DNA: TGTGCCAGCAGAGAAGGAGGGAGGGAGACCCAGTACTTC. Translation: CASREGGRETQYF.

The chain couples TRBV5-1 to TRBJ2-2; no firm D call. CDR1 is SGHRS, CDR2 YFSETQ, per germline. V lost 4 bases and J lost 2, with 15 bases in between. The CDR3 is made up of 16 amino acids. This CDR3 reads CASSEDAPPNTGELFF. The CDR3 DNA is TGCGCCAGCAGCGAGGACGCACCACCAAACACCGGGGAGCTGTTTTTT.

The rearrangement uses TRBV7-3 and TRBJ2-3; TRBD2 aligns across 7 bases. The CDR3 consists of 14 residues. The germline CDR1 and CDR2 sequences are SGHTA and FQGTGA. V gave up 5 bases and J gave up 6 bases; unmatched junction bases: 8. This chain's CDR3 is CASSVSGRVDTQYF. The CDR3 bases are TGTGCCAGCAGCGTTAGCGGGCGGGTCGATACGCAGTATTTT.

V gene TRBV7-2 combines with J gene TRBJ2-3; D not resolved. With 1 base removed from V and 6 bases from J, the gap between germline ends came to 11 bases. The CDR3 is made up of 14 amino acids. Germline V gene lookup returns CDR1 SGHTA and CDR2 FQGNSA. CDR3 nucleotide sequence: TGTGCCAGCAGCTTAGATGACCCCGCGGATACGCAGTATTTT. Protein: CASSLDDPADTQYF.

The chain has TRBV12-5 and TRBJ1-3; D may be TRBD1 (5 bases). V lost 5 bases and J 0 bases, leaving 14 bases between the germline ends. Germline loops: CDR1 LGHNT, CDR2 FRNRAP. The CDR3 consists of 16 residues. As DNA, the CDR3 is TGTGCTAGTGGTCGACAGTACGCTACCTCTGGAAACACCATATATTTT. It is translated as CASGRQYATSGNTIYF.

V is TRBV30 and J is TRBJ2-1; 16 nucleotides align to TRBD2. The V and J ends lost 3 bases and 10 bases, in that order; junction bases with no gene match: 9. This CDR3 spans 16 amino acids. The germline gives CDR1 GTSNPN, CDR2 SVGIG (reference sequence). The DNA of the CDR3 is TGTGCCTGGAGAAATAGGGGACTAGCGGGAGGGCGGGAGCAGTTCTTC. Encoded protein: CAWRNRGLAGGREQFF.

The CDR3 sequence is CASTKDGRLAGVSNEQFF. DNA of the CDR3: TGTGCCAGCACCAAGGACGGAAGACTAGCGGGAGTTTCCAATGAGCAGTTCTTC. The chain links TRBV11-1 to TRBJ2-1; 12 nucleotides match TRBD2. Germline V gene sequence: CDR1 SGHAT, CDR2 FQDESV (reference sequence). CDR3 length: 18 amino acids. Unmatched junction bases numbered 16, after V lost 7 bases and J lost 6 bases. The variable domain in full, with the rest retrieved from reference TRBV11-1 and TRBJ2-1, is EAEVAQSPRYKITEKSQAVAFWCDPISGHATLYWYRQILGQGPELLVQFQDESVVDDSQLPKDRFSAERLKGVDSTLKIQPAELGDSAMYLCASTKDGRLAGVSNEQFFGPGTRLTVL.

This sequence joins TRBV19 and TRBJ1-3; 7 nucleotides align to TRBD1. V trimming: 5 bases; J trimming: 4 bases; junction bases outside the gene matches: 8. Looked up from germline, CDR1 is LNHDA and CDR2 is SQIVND (reference sequence). The CDR3 contains 15 residues. CDR3 coding DNA: TGTGCCAGTAGTCCAGGACAGGCGGGAGGAAACACCATATATTTT. Encoded protein: CASSPGQAGGNTIYF.

In DNA, the CDR3 is TGTGCCAGCAGCCAAGGCGTGGGACTAGCGGGAGCTAAAGACATTCAGTACTTC. Protein: CASSQGVGLAGAKDIQYF. The chain recombines TRBV4-2 with TRBJ2-4, with 14 bases matching TRBD2. Per the germline V gene, CDR1 is LGHNA and CDR2 is YNFKEQ. This CDR3 spans 18 amino acids. Unmatched junction bases numbered 10, after V lost 1 base and J lost 8 bases.

This clone was detected a few times. J is TRBJ2-7 and V is TRBV7-6, with D tentatively TRBD2 (6 bases). The CDR3 sequence is 14 residues long. The V and J ends lost 1 base and 4 bases respectively, with 11 bases between them. In germline, CDR1 is SGHVS, CDR2 FNYEAQ. The CDR3: CASSLDTGAYEQYF. The CDR3 nucleotides read TGTGCCAGCAGCTTAGACACGGGAGCATACGAGCAGTACTTC.

This sequence joins TRBV6-1 and TRBJ1-5; D uncertain. Trimming removed 7 bases from V and 0 bases from J, with 7 bases in between. The CDR3 spans 13 residues. The germline V gene encodes CDR1 MNHNS and CDR2 SASEGT. This chain's CDR3 is CASTRGSNQPQHF. CDR3 coding DNA: TGTGCCAGCACACGAGGTAGCAATCAGCCCCAGCATTTT.